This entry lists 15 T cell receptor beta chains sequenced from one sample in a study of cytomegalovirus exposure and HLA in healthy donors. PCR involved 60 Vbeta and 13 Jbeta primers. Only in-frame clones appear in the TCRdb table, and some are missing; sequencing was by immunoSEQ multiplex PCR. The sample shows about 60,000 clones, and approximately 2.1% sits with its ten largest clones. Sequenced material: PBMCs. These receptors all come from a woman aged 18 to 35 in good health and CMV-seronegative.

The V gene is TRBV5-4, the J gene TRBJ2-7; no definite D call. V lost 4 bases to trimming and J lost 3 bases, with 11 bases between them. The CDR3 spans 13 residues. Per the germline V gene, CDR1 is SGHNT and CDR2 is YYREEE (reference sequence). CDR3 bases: TGTGCCAGCAGCCCCGACTTCGTCTACGAGCAGTACTTC. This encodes CASSPDFVYEQYF.

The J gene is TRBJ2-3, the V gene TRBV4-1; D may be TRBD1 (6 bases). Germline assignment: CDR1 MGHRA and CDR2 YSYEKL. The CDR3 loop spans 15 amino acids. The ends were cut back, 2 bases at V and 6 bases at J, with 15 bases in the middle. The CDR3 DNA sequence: TGCGCCAGCAGCCAAATTTCACAGGGTCTTGATACGCAGTATTTT. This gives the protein CASSQISQGLDTQYF.

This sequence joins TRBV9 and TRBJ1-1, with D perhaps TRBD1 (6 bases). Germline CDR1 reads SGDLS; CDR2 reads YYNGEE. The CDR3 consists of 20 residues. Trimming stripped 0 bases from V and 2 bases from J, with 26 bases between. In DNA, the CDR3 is TGTGCCAGCAGCGTAGCACGGCCGAACAGTTTTAGGGGGTTCAACACTGAAGCTTTCTTT. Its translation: CASSVARPNSFRGFNTEAFF.

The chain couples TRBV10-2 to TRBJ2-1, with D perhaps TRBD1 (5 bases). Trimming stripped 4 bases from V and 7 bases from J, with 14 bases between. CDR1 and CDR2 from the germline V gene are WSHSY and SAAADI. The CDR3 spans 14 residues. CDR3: CASSAGWYENEQFF. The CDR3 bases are TGCGCCAGCAGTGCAGGGTGGTATGAGAATGAGCAGTTCTTC.

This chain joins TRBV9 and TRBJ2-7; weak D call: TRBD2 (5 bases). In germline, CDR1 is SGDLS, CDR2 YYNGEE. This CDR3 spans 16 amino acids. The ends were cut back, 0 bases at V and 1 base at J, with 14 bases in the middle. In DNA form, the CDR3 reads TGTGCCAGCAGCGTAGCGGTTGAGGGTTTATCCTACGAGCAGTACTTC. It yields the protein CASSVAVEGLSYEQYF.

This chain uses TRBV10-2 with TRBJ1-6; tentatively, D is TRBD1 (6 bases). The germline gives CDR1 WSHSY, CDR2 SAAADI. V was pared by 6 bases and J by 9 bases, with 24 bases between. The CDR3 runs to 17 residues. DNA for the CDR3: TGCGCCAGCAGCCCCTCTCAGGGGCGGATGGGGGTTTCACCCCTCCACTTT. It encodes CASSPSQGRMGVSPLHF.

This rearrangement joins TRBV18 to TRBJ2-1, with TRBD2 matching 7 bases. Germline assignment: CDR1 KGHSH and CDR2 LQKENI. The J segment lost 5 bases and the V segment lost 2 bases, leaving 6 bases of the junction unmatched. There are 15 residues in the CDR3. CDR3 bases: TGTGCCAGCTCACCAAGCCTAGCGGCCGACAATGAGCAGTTCTTC. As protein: CASSPSLAADNEQFF.

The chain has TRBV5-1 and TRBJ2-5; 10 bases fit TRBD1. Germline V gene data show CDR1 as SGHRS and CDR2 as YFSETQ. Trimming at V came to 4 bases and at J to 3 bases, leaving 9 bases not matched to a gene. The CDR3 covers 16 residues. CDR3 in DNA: TGCGCCAGCAGCCCCATCCCGGGACAGGGGAAAGAGACCCAGTACTTC. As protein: CASSPIPGQGKETQYF.

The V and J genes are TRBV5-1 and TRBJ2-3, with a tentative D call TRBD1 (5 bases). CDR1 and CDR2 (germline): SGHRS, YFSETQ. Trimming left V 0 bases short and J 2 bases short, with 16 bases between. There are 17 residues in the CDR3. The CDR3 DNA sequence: TGCGCCAGCAGCTTGGGGGGCACCCAGGAAACCACAGATACGCAGTATTTT. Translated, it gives CASSLGGTQETTDTQYF.

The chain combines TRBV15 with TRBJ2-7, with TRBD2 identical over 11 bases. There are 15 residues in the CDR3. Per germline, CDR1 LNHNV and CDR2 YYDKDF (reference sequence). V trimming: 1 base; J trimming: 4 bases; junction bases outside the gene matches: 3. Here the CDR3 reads CATSRGASGRYEQYF. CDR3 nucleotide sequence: TGTGCCACCAGCAGAGGGGCTAGCGGGAGGTACGAGCAGTACTTC.

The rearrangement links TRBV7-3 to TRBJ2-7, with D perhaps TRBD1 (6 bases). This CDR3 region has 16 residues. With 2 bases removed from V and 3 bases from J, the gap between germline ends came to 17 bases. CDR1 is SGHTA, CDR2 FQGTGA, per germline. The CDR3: CASSLYRGTRGYEQYF. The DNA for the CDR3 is TGTGCCAGCAGCTTATATAGAGGGACAAGGGGCTACGAGCAGTACTTC.

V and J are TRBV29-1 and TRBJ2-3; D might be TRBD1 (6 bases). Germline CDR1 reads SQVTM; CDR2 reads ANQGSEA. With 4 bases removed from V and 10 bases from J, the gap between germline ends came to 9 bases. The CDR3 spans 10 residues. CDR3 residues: CSVGQAPQYF. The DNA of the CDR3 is TGCAGCGTTGGACAGGCCCCGCAGTATTTT.

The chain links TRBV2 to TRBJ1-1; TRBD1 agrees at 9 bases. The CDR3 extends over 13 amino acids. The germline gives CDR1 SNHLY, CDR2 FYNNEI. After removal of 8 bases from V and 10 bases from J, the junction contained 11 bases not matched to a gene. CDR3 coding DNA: TGTGCCAGCGTCTCCGGGACAGGGAGTTTAGCTTTCTTT. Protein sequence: CASVSGTGSLAFF. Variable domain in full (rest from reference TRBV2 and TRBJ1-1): EPEVTQTPSHQVTQMGQEVILRCVPISNHLYFYWYRQILGQKVEFLVSFYNNEISEKSEIFDDQFSVERPDGSNFTLKIRSTKLEDSAMYFCASVSGTGSLAFFGQGTRLTVV.

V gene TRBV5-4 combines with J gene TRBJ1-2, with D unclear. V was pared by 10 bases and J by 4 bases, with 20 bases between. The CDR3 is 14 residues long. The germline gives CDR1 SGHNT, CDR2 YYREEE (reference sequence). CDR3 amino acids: CAVTLGGSRYGYTF. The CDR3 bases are TGTGCCGTAACCCTGGGAGGGTCTCGCTATGGCTACACCTTC.

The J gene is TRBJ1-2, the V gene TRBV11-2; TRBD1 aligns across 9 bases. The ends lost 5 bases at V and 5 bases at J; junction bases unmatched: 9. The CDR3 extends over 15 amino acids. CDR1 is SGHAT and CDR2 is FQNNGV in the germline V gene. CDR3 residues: CASSRGTGPLYGYTF. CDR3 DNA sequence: TGTGCCAGCAGCCGAGGGACAGGGCCCCTTTATGGCTACACCTTC. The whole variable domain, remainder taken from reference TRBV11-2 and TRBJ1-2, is EAGVAQSPRYKIIEKRQSVAFWCNPISGHATLYWYQQILGQGPKLLIQFQNNGVVDDSQLPKDRFSAERLKGVDSTLKIQPAKLEDSAVYLCASSRGTGPLYGYTFGSGTRLTVV.